Sequencing of this T cell receptor beta chain was carried out in a study of immune cell composition in non-small cell lung cancer. As for the study in general: Histologic subtype was mainly adenocarcinoma or squamous cell carcinoma. Study findings and constraints: Tumour TCR-beta clonality showed no significant link to smoking pack-years. It was not proven that tumour-reactive clones equal dominant tumour-associated clones.

In this sample, this clone turned up once. Its antigen is still unknown. TCRdb's copy holds only in-frame clones and misses some; the assay was immunoSEQ multiplex PCR. The repertoire holds about 3,100 clones, about 82% seen once, with about 8.3% in the top ten. Frozen unsorted single-cell suspensions supplied the genomic DNA. This CDR3 region has 12 residues. Trimming stripped 0 bases from V and 5 bases from J, with 5 bases between. Germline CDR1 SGHDT, CDR2 YYEEEE. The V and J genes are TRBV5-6 and TRBJ1-1; D uncertain. The source material was lung tumor tissue. This sequence originates from a human donor with non-small cell lung cancer. CDR3 coding DNA: TGTGCCAGCAGCTTGGGTATGACTGAAGCTTTCTTT. Residues: CASSLGMTEAFF.